This is a list of T cell receptor beta chains from one sample in a study of response to subunit inactivated influenza vaccine. MiXCR, run by TCRdb on the RT-PCR reads, gives a single entry per CDR3 protein. The repertoire holds 290,000 or so distinct CDR3 sequences, with about 20% as singletons. The input for sequencing was PBMCs from blood, taken about 19 months after vaccination. The source of these receptors is a man aged 45 to 75 who received an inactivated influenza vaccine. Each CDR3 is given with its conserved first and last residue. Fields, in order: V gene, CDR3 length, clone size, D gene, J gene, CDR3 protein, CDR3 DNA. The D gene is left open where the match is weak. Size is omitted from some rows. Given values are once, few, many or a class for expanded clones.

TRBV5-8	11	NA	TRBD1	TRBJ2-1	CASRLGTGLNF	TGTGCCAGCAGACTCGGGACAGGACTAAACTTC
TRBV12-3/TRBV12-4	16	NA	NA	TRBJ2-3	CASSLALGSSTDTQYF	TGTGCCAGCAGTTTAGCGTTAGGATCTAGCACAGATACGCAGTATTTT
TRBV24-1	14	NA	TRBD2	TRBJ2-2	CATGEGLGTGELFF	TGTGCCACCGGGGAGGGCCTAGGAACCGGGGAGCTGTTTTTT
TRBV12-3/TRBV12-4	14	NA	TRBD1	TRBJ2-7	CASSRDRISYEQYF	TGTGCCAGCAGTCGGGACAGGATCTCCTACGAGCAGTACTTC
TRBV4-1	13	few	NA	TRBJ1-2	CASSTIPGDGYTF	TGCGCCAGCAGCACAATCCCCGGGGATGGCTACACCTTC
TRBV5-1	13	few	NA	TRBJ1-2	CASRLAGNYGYTF	TGCGCCAGCAGGTTGGCAGGGAACTATGGCTACACCTTC
TRBV4-2	18	few	NA	TRBJ2-2	CASSQETAAGALHGELFF	TGTGCCAGCAGCCAAGAGACGGCGGCGGGGGCCTTACACGGGGAGCTGTTTTTT
TRBV7-9	14	many	TRBD1	TRBJ2-5	CASSRGQNQETQYF	TGTGCCAGCAGCCGGGGACAGAACCAAGAGACCCAGTACTTC
TRBV30	13	NA	NA	TRBJ1-1	CAWSFFRVSEAFF	TGTGCCTGGAGTTTCTTCAGGGTGAGTGAAGCTTTCTTT
TRBV19	14	NA	NA	TRBJ1-2	CASSLSSANYGYTF	TGTGCCAGTAGTCTGTCAAGTGCTAACTATGGCTACACCTTC
TRBV28	19	many	NA	TRBJ1-2	CASSFLGAWYTQHHYGYTF	TGTGCCAGCAGTTTTTTAGGTGCGTGGTACACCCAACACCACTATGGCTACACCTTC
TRBV20-1	17	many	TRBD1	TRBJ1-6	CSARVGQGGSQGSPLHF	TGCAGTGCTAGAGTGGGGCAGGGGGGATCTCAAGGCTCACCCCTCCACTTT
TRBV20-1	16	NA	TRBD1	TRBJ1-5	CSARAPGGGSNQPQHF	TGCAGTGCTAGAGCCCCAGGGGGAGGTAGCAATCAGCCCCAGCATTTT
TRBV6-5	14	NA	TRBD1	TRBJ1-1	CASRLGQGNTEAFF	TGTGCCAGCAGATTAGGACAGGGGAACACTGAAGCTTTCTTT
TRBV7-9	16	NA	TRBD1	TRBJ1-2	CASSSPGDRFLVGYTF	TGTGCCAGCAGCTCACCCGGGGACAGGTTCCTTGTTGGCTACACCTTC
TRBV6-5	14	NA	NA	TRBJ1-2	CASSYSLGNYGYTF	TGTGCCAGCAGTTACTCGTTGGGGAACTATGGCTACACCTTC
TRBV12-3/TRBV12-4	16	NA	TRBD1	TRBJ1-1	CASILTRTGRNTEAFF	TGTGCCAGCATTTTAACCCGGACAGGAAGGAACACTGAAGCTTTCTTT
TRBV12-3/TRBV12-4	15	many	NA	TRBJ1-5	CASTHRGDTGGPQHF	TGTGCCAGCACACACCGCGGGGACACTGGCGGGCCCCAGCATTTT
TRBV28	13	NA	NA	TRBJ1-2	CASSRRQDYGYTF	TGTGCCAGCAGCCGACGACAGGACTATGGCTACACCTTC
TRBV4-2	15	few	TRBD1	TRBJ1-4	CASSPPGTGAEKLFF	TGTGCCAGCAGCCCGCCCGGGACAGGGGCAGAAAAACTGTTTTTT
TRBV7-2	13	few	NA	TRBJ2-7	CASQIYEGYEQYF	TGTGCCAGCCAGATTTATGAGGGTTACGAGCAGTACTTC
TRBV24-1	16	NA	TRBD1	TRBJ2-2	CATSDLWTGNSGELFF	TGTGCCACCAGTGATTTGTGGACAGGGAACAGCGGGGAGCTGTTTTTT
TRBV25-1	15	NA	TRBD2	TRBJ2-3	CASRPSGGITDTQYF	TGTGCCAGCAGACCTAGCGGAGGGATCACAGATACGCAGTATTTT
TRBV10-3	13	NA	TRBD1	TRBJ2-7	CAISGQGAYEQYF	TGTGCCATCAGCGGACAGGGTGCCTACGAGCAGTACTTC
TRBV6-5	15	NA	TRBD1	TRBJ2-7	CASSFRRGGRYEQYF	TGTGCCAGCAGTTTCCGTAGAGGGGGCCGCTACGAGCAGTACTTC
TRBV20-1	14	few	TRBD1	TRBJ1-5	CSASRGNSNQPQHF	TGCAGTGCTAGCAGGGGGAATAGCAATCAGCCCCAGCATTTT
TRBV10-3	14	many	NA	TRBJ1-1	CAISGSAVNTEAFF	TGTGCCATCAGTGGGTCAGCAGTGAACACTGAAGCTTTCTTT
TRBV20-1	14	NA	TRBD2	TRBJ2-7	CSARDPSGRGEQYF	TGCAGTGCTAGAGATCCCAGCGGGAGAGGCGAGCAGTACTTC
TRBV12-3/TRBV12-4	15	many	NA	TRBJ1-2	CASSSSWAGDYGYTF	TGTGCCAGCAGTTCCTCCTGGGCGGGGGACTATGGCTACACCTTC
TRBV29-1	10	few	NA	TRBJ1-2	CSVGVTGYTF	TGCAGCGTGGGGGTTACGGGCTACACCTTC
TRBV4-3	15	NA	TRBD1	TRBJ1-2	CASSQETGQNYGYTF	TGCGCCAGCAGCCAAGAGACAGGGCAGAACTATGGCTACACCTTC
TRBV19	15	NA	TRBD1	TRBJ1-5	CASREGASRNQPQHF	TGTGCCAGTAGAGAGGGGGCGTCTCGCAATCAGCCCCAGCATTTT
TRBV14	20	NA	TRBD1	TRBJ1-5	CASSPQNPFGQELSNQPQHF	TGTGCCAGCAGCCCTCAGAACCCCTTCGGACAGGAACTGAGCAATCAGCCCCAGCATTTT
TRBV20-1	16	NA	TRBD1	TRBJ2-1	CSARGSPGQFYNEQFF	TGCAGTGCTAGGGGTAGCCCGGGACAGTTTTACAATGAGCAGTTCTTC
TRBV15	15	many	NA	TRBJ1-5	CATSREGNSNQPQHF	TGTGCCACCAGCAGAGAAGGGAATAGCAATCAGCCCCAGCATTTT
TRBV6-2/TRBV6-3	14	few	NA	TRBJ1-6	CASRRREGNSPLHF	TGTGCCAGCAGACGTCGGGAGGGCAATTCACCCCTCCACTTT
TRBV5-1	16	few	NA	TRBJ2-2	CASSLAPGVNTGELFF	TGCGCCAGCAGCTTGGCCCCAGGGGTAAACACCGGGGAGCTGTTTTTT
TRBV6-5	16	NA	NA	TRBJ1-2	CASSYAREKVDYGYTF	TGTGCCAGCAGTTACGCCCGGGAGAAGGTCGACTATGGCTACACCTTC
TRBV28	15	NA	TRBD2	TRBJ2-1	CASSFYREGREEQFF	TGTGCCAGCAGTTTTTACCGGGAGGGCCGGGAGGAGCAGTTCTTC